This T cell receptor (beta chain) derives from a study of shared clonotypes between healthy human individuals. Profiled with immunoSEQ multiplex PCR; TCRdb holds only in-frame clones, not every one. The sample includes approximately 710,000 clones, roughly 91% of them seen just once. The V gene end was trimmed by 0 bases and the J gene end by 6 bases; junction bases not matched to a gene: 7. Germline values: CDR1 MNHEY, CDR2 SVGAGI. CDR3 size: 16 residues. The V and J genes are TRBV6-5 and TRBJ2-2, with 7 bases lining up with TRBD2. This sequence originates from a man aged 18 to 35 in good health. Some clones in this sample may be carry-over from other donors' samples. Sequenced: memory CD8+ T cells from PBMCs. Subset specified: CD45RO+ cells pooled with CCR7-negative TemRA cells. The CDR3 DNA reads as TGTGCCAGCAGTTACTCGGGGCAGGGAGGGGCCGGGGAGCTGTTTTTT. Its protein product is CASSYSGQGGAGELFF.